Following are 26 T cell receptor beta chains from one sample sequenced in a study of HIV-infected children after antiretroviral therapy interruption. The TCR library was built from RNA with a 3' RACE protocol and unique molecular identifiers. One entry per CDR3 protein, called by TCRdb with MiXCR from the 3' RACE reads. The repertoire holds fewer than 50,000 distinct CDR3 sequences, with 4.3% as singletons. Treatment denoted: PENTA 11 planned treatment interruption arm or continuous ART arm. This material consisted of CD45RA+ CD4+ T cells from PBMCs, pooled from several time points, taken from a donor given antiretroviral therapy, either interrupted or continuous. Subset in this sample: naive CD4+ CD45RA+ CD45RO- T cells. The receptor set was obtained from a pool of human donors with HIV.

This clonotype was counted ten times or more. In nucleotides, the CDR3 is TGCGCCAGCAGGCTTTTAGCGGGGTCTCAAGAGACCCAGTACTTC. This sequence encodes CASRLLAGSQETQYF. This chain links TRBV5-1 with TRBJ2-5; TRBD2 matches at 8 bases. The CDR3 has 15 amino acids. Germline CDR1 reads SGHRS; CDR2 reads YFSETQ. V lost 5 bases and J lost 2; bases outside the gene matches: 8.

The sample holds many counts of this clonotype. This chain links TRBV20-1 with TRBJ2-7, with 7 bases fitting TRBD1. This CDR3 has 14 residues. The V gene's germline CDR1 is DFQATT and CDR2 SNEGSKA (reference sequence). V dropped 1 base and J dropped 2; count of bases not matched to a gene: 5. The CDR3 bases are TGCAGTGCTAGAGGAGGGACAGTGGCCTACGAGCAGTACTTC. This gives the protein CSARGGTVAYEQYF.

The CDR3 here is CASLGRTEAFF. CDR3 bases: TGTGCCAGCCTAGGAAGGACTGAAGCTTTCTTT. The chain has TRBV6-5 and TRBJ1-1; D is undetermined. With 8 bases removed from V and 5 bases from J, the gap between germline ends came to 9 bases. Looked up from germline, CDR1 is MNHEY and CDR2 is SVGAGI. This CDR3 is built from 11 residues.

Ten or more counts support this clonotype. The chain is built from TRBV12-5 and TRBJ1-2; D might be TRBD1 (5 bases). The CDR3 length is 13 residues. Germline values: CDR1 LGHNT, CDR2 FRNRAP. V lost 7 bases and J lost 6, with 15 bases in between. The CDR3 nucleotides read TGTGCTAGTGTCTCTGGCAGGGAGGATGGCTACACCTTC. This translates into CASVSGREDGYTF.

This clonotype was detected only a few times. The genes are TRBV5-1 and TRBJ1-2; 8 bases are shared with TRBD1. Germline V gives CDR1 SGHRS, CDR2 YFSETQ. The CDR3 is made up of 13 amino acids. J lost 8 bases, V lost 1 base, and 4 bases had no gene match. The CDR3 spells CASSLSGGDGYTF. CDR3 nucleotide sequence: TGCGCCAGCAGCTTGTCAGGGGGCGACGGCTACACCTTC.

This clonotype was found many times. The gene calls are TRBV10-3 and TRBJ1-1, with D unclear. The V gene lost 10 bases and the J gene lost 4 bases, with 16 bases spanning the gap. In germline, CDR1 is ENHRY, CDR2 SYGVKD. CDR3 length: 13 residues. CDR3 amino acids: CATAMSTATEAFF. CDR3 nucleotide sequence: TGTGCCACGGCCATGAGTACGGCCACTGAAGCTTTCTTT.

This clonotype was counted a few times. The chain employs TRBV4-2 and TRBJ2-7; 8 nucleotides agree with TRBD1. The V segment lost 2 bases and the J segment 7 bases; nucleotides outside the gene matches: 7. CDR3 length: 14 amino acids. CDR1 and CDR2 (germline): LGHNA, YNFKEQ. The CDR3 nucleotides are TGTGCCAGCAGCCAACCGGACAGGGTGTGGGAGCAGTACTTC. It is translated as CASSQPDRVWEQYF.

This clonotype came up many times. The chain employs TRBV30 and TRBJ1-1; no definite D call. The CDR3 spans 12 residues. Germline loops: CDR1 GTSNPN, CDR2 SVGIG (reference sequence). V shed 8 bases and J shed 0 bases, with 10 bases lying between them. The DNA of the CDR3 is TGTGCCAGCAAGAAAGTGAACACTGAAGCTTTCTTT. Protein sequence: CASKKVNTEAFF.

This clonotype was seen repeatedly, ten times or more. The chain couples TRBV2 to TRBJ2-7; D might be TRBD1 (5 bases). The CDR3 extends over 15 amino acids. Between the trimmed V and J ends, which lost 9 bases and 0 bases, there was a span of 18 bases. Germline assignment: CDR1 SNHLY and CDR2 FYNNEI. CDR3 sequence: CASHYRISSSYEQYF. CDR3 DNA sequence: TGTGCCAGTCACTACAGGATCTCAAGCTCCTACGAGCAGTACTTC.

This clonotype was found many times. The J gene is TRBJ1-1, the V gene TRBV6-9; possibly TRBD1 for D (5 bases). The V end lost 4 bases, the J end lost 1 base, and 13 bases lay between the germline ends. CDR3 length: 15 amino acids. CDR1 and CDR2 from the germline V gene are MNHGY and SVAAGI. In nucleotides, the CDR3 is TGTGCCAGCAGTTCCCGGGAGGGGCGGAACACTGAAGCTTTCTTT. Amino acids: CASSSREGRNTEAFF.

This clonotype was seen many times. The chain recombines TRBV3-1 with TRBJ2-7; TRBD2 is a possible D gene (5 bases). The CDR3 length is 12 residues. Germline lookup yields CDR1 LGHDT and CDR2 YNNKEL (reference sequence). Trimming shortened V by 2 bases and J by 4 bases, and 6 bases separated the two germline ends. The CDR3 nucleotides read TGTGCCAGCAGCCAACGAGGGTACGAGCAGTACTTC. Translated: CASSQRGYEQYF.

This clonotype occurred many times. V gene TRBV3-1 combines with J gene TRBJ2-2; 7 bases align to TRBD1. J gave up 4 bases and V 5 bases, and 7 bases lay outside the gene matches. Looked up from germline, CDR1 is LGHDT and CDR2 is YNNKEL (reference sequence). This CDR3 region has 15 residues. In nucleotides, the CDR3 is TGTGCCAGCAGCGCTCGACAGGGTGGCACCGGGGAGCTGTTTTTT. It translates to CASSARQGGTGELFF.

The V gene is TRBV10-3, the J gene TRBJ2-7, with a weak D call TRBD2 (5 bases). The CDR3 runs 12 residues. Per germline, CDR1 ENHRY and CDR2 SYGVKD. Deletions cut 4 bases from V and 5 bases from J, with 9 bases between. The CDR3 coding sequence is TGTGCCATCAGTGGTGTCGGGGACGAGCAGTACTTC. This gives the protein CAISGVGDEQYF.

This clonotype was picked up many times. The chain links TRBV15 to TRBJ2-1; D is possibly TRBD2 (5 bases). The V gene lost 0 bases and the J gene lost 10 bases, with 16 bases spanning the gap. This CDR3 spans 15 amino acids. Germline CDR1 is LNHNV and CDR2 is YYDKDF (reference sequence). The CDR3 loop reads CATSRDLGAMGEQFF. CDR3 bases: TGTGCCACCAGCAGAGATTTGGGAGCGATGGGGGAGCAGTTCTTC.

V and J are TRBV20-1 and TRBJ1-2, with D maybe TRBD1 (5 bases). Per the germline V gene, CDR1 is DFQATT and CDR2 is SNEGSKA (reference sequence). V was cut by 0 bases and J by 6 bases, with 11 bases left in between. The CDR3 is 13 amino acids. CDR3 amino acids: CSARESLGDGYTF. In DNA, the CDR3 is TGCAGTGCTAGAGAGAGTTTAGGGGATGGCTACACCTTC.

This clonotype was detected many times. The chain has TRBV4-1 and TRBJ1-1; 7 nucleotides align to TRBD1. The CDR3 covers 13 residues. V lost 1 base to trimming and J lost 8 bases; unmatched junction nucleotides: 4. Germline loops: CDR1 MGHRA, CDR2 YSYEKL. The CDR3 reads CASSQVGGAEAFF. In nucleotides, the CDR3 is TGCGCCAGCAGCCAAGTAGGGGGCGCCGAAGCTTTCTTT.

This clonotype occurred many times. This sequence joins TRBV12-3 or TRBV12-4 and TRBJ1-3; 9 bases are shared with TRBD1. The CDR3 covers 14 residues. V lost 5 bases and J lost 8; bases outside the gene matches: 7. CDR3 region: CASSGGQGRDTIYF. CDR3 DNA sequence: TGTGCCAGCAGTGGCGGACAGGGGAGAGACACCATATATTTT.

In its sample, this clonotype was seen many times. V usage is TRBV28 and J usage is TRBJ1-2, with unresolved D. Germline V gene lookup returns CDR1 MDHEN and CDR2 SYDVKM. Deletions cut 3 bases from V and 8 bases from J, with 7 bases between. The CDR3 runs 11 residues. The CDR3 loop reads CASSFSAGYTF. The CDR3 bases are TGTGCCAGCAGTTTCTCGGCCGGCTACACCTTC.

This clonotype was seen many times. This rearrangement joins TRBV5-4 to TRBJ2-7, with 7 bases fitting TRBD1. Germline trimming cut 5 bases from V and 0 bases from J; bases unmatched to any gene: 5. This CDR3 comprises 14 residues. The germline gives CDR1 SGHNT, CDR2 YYREEE (reference sequence). The CDR3 region has the DNA TGTGCCAGCAGTCCCGGACAGGACTCCTACGAGCAGTACTTC. Its protein is CASSPGQDSYEQYF.

This clonotype was seen ten or more times. The chain links TRBV20-1 to TRBJ2-7; 8 bases are a match to TRBD2. The CDR3 has 15 amino acids. V lost 6 bases to trimming and J lost 5 bases; unmatched junction nucleotides: 15. Germline CDR1 is DFQATT and CDR2 is SNEGSKA (reference sequence). The chain's CDR3 is CSAPRPTSGSDEQYF. Written as DNA, the CDR3 is TGCAGTGCCCCTCGGCCAACTAGCGGTAGTGACGAGCAGTACTTC.

This clonotype showed up many times. The CDR3 here is CASSSGTASGNTIYF. CDR3 DNA sequence: TGTGCCAGCAGTTCTGGGACAGCCTCTGGAAACACCATATATTTT. The chain combines TRBV28 with TRBJ1-3; 7 bases match TRBD1. Trimming at V came to 4 bases and at J to 0 bases, leaving 3 bases not matched to a gene. CDR1 and CDR2 from the germline V gene are MDHEN and SYDVKM. The CDR3 loop spans 15 amino acids.

The CDR3 spells CASTLKLGGNTQYF. The DNA of the CDR3 is TGTGCCAGCACCTTAAAATTAGGAGGGAATACGCAGTATTTT. The rearrangement links TRBV28 to TRBJ2-3, with a weak D call TRBD2 (6 bases). CDR1 is MDHEN and CDR2 is SYDVKM in the germline V gene. V was trimmed by 7 bases and J by 7 bases, leaving 18 bases between them. The CDR3 contains 14 residues.

This clonotype was picked up many times. V gene TRBV6-4 combines with J gene TRBJ2-3; D is undetermined. There are 11 residues in the CDR3. CDR1 MRHNA and CDR2 SNTAGT come from the germline V gene. V gave up 6 bases and J gave up 4 bases, with 5 bases separating them. The CDR3 spells CASRDPDTQYF. The CDR3 DNA follows: TGTGCCAGCAGAGACCCAGATACGCAGTATTTT.

This clonotype was detected many times. The V call is TRBV10-3, the J call TRBJ1-2; 8 bases are shared with TRBD1. V lost 6 bases, J lost 4 bases, and 4 bases stayed unmatched. The CDR3 spans 13 residues. The V gene's germline CDR1 is ENHRY and CDR2 SYGVKD. For the CDR3, the DNA is TGTGCCATCAGCGGACAGGGCGGCTATGGCTACACCTTC. Its translation: CAISGQGGYGYTF.

In its sample, this clonotype was seen many times. The chain recombines TRBV15 with TRBJ1-4, with 7 bases aligning to TRBD1. V dropped 8 bases and J dropped 8; count of bases not matched to a gene: 5. This CDR3 spans 12 amino acids. The germline CDR1 and CDR2 sequences are LNHNV and YYDKDF (reference sequence). Here the CDR3 reads CATHQGGEKLFF. The CDR3 DNA sequence: TGTGCCACCCATCAGGGGGGAGAAAAACTGTTTTTT.

This clonotype was seen many times. The J gene is TRBJ2-7, the V gene TRBV20-1; 9 bases align to TRBD1. J lost 4 bases, V lost 6 bases, and 7 bases had no gene match. The CDR3 contains 13 residues. Germline V gene sequence: CDR1 DFQATT, CDR2 SNEGSKA (reference sequence). The CDR3 DNA is TGCAGTGCCTCGGGACAGGGACTTTACGAGCAGTACTTC. Protein product: CSASGQGLYEQYF.